The 4 T cell receptor beta chains in this list originate from one sample, sequenced in a study of blood T cell repertoires in COVID-19. Method: immunoSEQ multiplex PCR; TCRdb's copy keeps in-frame clones and lacks some. The sample shows nearly 250,000 clones, more than 70% of them seen only once. Sequences were obtained from peripheral blood. These receptors came from a woman of 80 years or more with COVID-19, enrolled during active disease.

The chain has TRBV2 and TRBJ1-2, with 9 bases that match TRBD1. Germline CDR1 reads SNHLY; CDR2 reads FYNNEI. V gave up 7 bases and J gave up 4 bases; unmatched junction bases: 7. This CDR3 is built from 14 residues. CDR3 region: CASTRTGDSYGYTF. DNA of the CDR3: TGTGCCAGCACTAGGACAGGGGATTCCTATGGCTACACCTTC. The full variable domain, rest sourced from reference TRBV2 and TRBJ1-2, is EPEVTQTPSHQVTQMGQEVILRCVPISNHLYFYWYRQILGQKVEFLVSFYNNEISEKSEIFDDQFSVERPDGSNFTLKIRSTKLEDSAMYFCASTRTGDSYGYTFGSGTRLTVV.

The chain joins TRBV3-1 (or the pseudogene TRBV3-2) to TRBJ1-4; possible D gene TRBD1, 6 bases. CDR3 length: 14 residues. V was pared by 5 bases and J by 0 bases, with 7 bases between. CDR1 and CDR2 from the germline V gene are LGHDT and YNNKEL (reference sequence). The CDR3, as DNA: TGTGCCAGCAGCTCAGGGGCAACTAATGAAAAACTGTTTTTT. Protein product: CASSSGATNEKLFF.

V gene TRBV18 combines with J gene TRBJ1-1; 8 bases line up with TRBD1. CDR1 and CDR2 from the germline V gene are KGHSH and LQKENI. The CDR3 totals 16 residues. With 4 bases clipped from V and 0 bases from J, the junction kept 7 bases outside the gene matches. The CDR3 region is CASSHKTGALNTEAFF. The CDR3 coding sequence is TGTGCCAGCTCACATAAGACAGGGGCCCTGAACACTGAAGCTTTCTTT. The full variable domain, its missing parts supplied by reference TRBV18 and TRBJ1-1, is NAGVMQNPRHLVRRRGQEARLRCSPMKGHSHVYWYRQLPEEGLKFMVYLQKENIIDESGMPKERFSAEFPKEGPSILRIQQVVRGDSAAYFCASSHKTGALNTEAFFGQGTRLTVV.

This chain uses TRBV18 with TRBJ2-2; D gene uncertain. Germline V gene sequence: CDR1 KGHSH, CDR2 LQKENI. This CDR3 contains 17 residues. V was cut by 3 bases and J by 1 base, with 15 bases left in between. The CDR3 is CASSPLLLTRNTGELFF. The CDR3 bases are TGTGCCAGCTCACCCCTACTACTAACTCGGAACACCGGGGAGCTGTTTTTT. Filled out from reference TRBV18 and TRBJ2-2, the complete variable domain reads NAGVMQNPRHLVRRRGQEARLRCSPMKGHSHVYWYRQLPEEGLKFMVYLQKENIIDESGMPKERFSAEFPKEGPSILRIQQVVRGDSAAYFCASSPLLLTRNTGELFFGEGSRLTVL.